The 14 T cell receptor beta chains below come from one sample, sequenced in a study of T cell responses to AZD1222 COVID-19 vaccine. TCRdb's copy holds only in-frame clones and misses some; the assay was immunoSEQ multiplex PCR. The table includes roughly 130,000 clones, 80% to 95% detected once. The sample in question was peripheral blood, obtained on day 0 of AZD1222 vaccination. These receptors all come from an adult in good health.

CDR3 bases: TGTGCCAGCAGGGACAGGGGGGGTGATCTGTTTTTT. Amino acids: CASRDRGGDLFF. The chain links TRBV2 to TRBJ1-4; 10 bases line up with TRBD1. V lost 6 bases, J lost 14 bases, and 6 bases stayed unmatched. Looked up from germline, CDR1 is SNHLY and CDR2 is FYNNEI. The CDR3 consists of 12 residues.

The chain carries TRBV18 and TRBJ1-4; 8 bases match TRBD1. The length of the CDR3 is 13 residues. The germline gives CDR1 KGHSH, CDR2 LQKENI. After removal of 6 bases from V and 8 bases from J, the junction contained 5 bases not matched to a gene. The CDR3 region is CASSSDRGEKLFF. In nucleotides, the CDR3 is TGTGCCAGCTCGTCCGACAGGGGAGAAAAACTGTTTTTT.

The chain links TRBV27 to TRBJ1-1, with D maybe TRBD1 (5 bases). From germline, CDR1 is MNHEY and CDR2 SMNVEV (reference sequence). The CDR3 sequence is 13 residues long. V lost 7 bases and J 4 bases, leaving 13 bases between the germline ends. CDR3 loop: CASTLRVGTEAFF. CDR3 coding DNA: TGTGCCAGCACCCTCAGGGTAGGCACTGAAGCTTTCTTT.

The CDR3 DNA reads as TGTGCCAGCAGCCCCCCAGGGCAGGCTGGAAACACCATATATTTT. This sequence encodes CASSPPGQAGNTIYF. The chain carries TRBV14 and TRBJ1-3; the D gene is possibly TRBD1 (5 bases). This CDR3 region has 15 residues. Germline CDR1 SGHDN, CDR2 FVKESK. Trimming cost V 4 bases and J 2 bases, with 12 bases left between them.

The V gene is TRBV30, the J gene TRBJ2-7, with D perhaps matching TRBD2 (5 bases). Germline V lookup: CDR1 GTSNPN, CDR2 SVGIG (reference sequence). The CDR3 loop spans 11 amino acids. V was pared by 5 bases and J by 3 bases, with 8 bases between. Written as DNA, the CDR3 is TGTGCCTGGGGACGGGGCTACGAGCAGTACTTC. This gives the protein CAWGRGYEQYF.

This clone came up once. This rearrangement joins TRBV14 to TRBJ1-6; D is unclear. Germline V gene data show CDR1 as SGHDN and CDR2 as FVKESK. The CDR3 consists of 12 residues. The germline V and J ends were trimmed by 1 base and 10 bases, with 5 bases remaining between them. The CDR3 region has the DNA TGTGCCAGCAGCCAAGCGCGGTCACCCCTCCACTTT. Its protein is CASSQARSPLHF. Complete variable domain (other parts from reference TRBV14 and TRBJ1-6): EAGVTQFPSHSVIEKGQTVTLRCDPISGHDNLYWYRRVMGKEIKFLLHFVKESKQDESGMPNNRFLAERTGGTYSTLKVQPAELEDSGVYFCASSQARSPLHFGNGTRLTVT.

This chain links TRBV7-2 with TRBJ1-3; 7 bases match TRBD1. V gave up 2 bases and J gave up 4 bases; unmatched junction bases: 8. This CDR3 contains 16 residues. The germline CDR1 and CDR2 sequences are SGHTA and FQGNSA. CDR3 sequence reads: CASSLRSGGGGNTIYF. The DNA of the CDR3 is TGTGCCAGCAGCTTAAGGAGTGGAGGGGGCGGAAACACCATATATTTT. The whole variable domain, remainder taken from reference TRBV7-2 and TRBJ1-3, is GAGVSQSPSNKVTEKGKDVELRCDPISGHTALYWYRQSLGQGLEFLIYFQGNSAPDKSGLPSDRFSAERTGGSVSTLTIQRTQQEDSAVYLCASSLRSGGGGNTIYFGEGSWLTVV.

This clone was seen once. V is TRBV7-2 and J is TRBJ2-1, with TRBD1 as a possible D gene (5 bases). The germline V and J ends were trimmed by 5 bases and 6 bases, with 17 bases remaining between them. Germline loops: CDR1 SGHTA, CDR2 FQGNSA. The CDR3 runs to 15 residues. The CDR3 spells CASSPDPRQPNEQFF. CDR3 bases: TGTGCCAGCAGCCCCGACCCGCGACAGCCCAATGAGCAGTTCTTC.

V and J are TRBV7-2 and TRBJ1-2; 12 nucleotides match TRBD1. With 4 bases clipped from V and 8 bases from J, the junction kept 8 bases outside the gene matches. CDR1 and CDR2 from the germline V gene are SGHTA and FQGNSA. The CDR3 runs 15 residues. The CDR3 DNA reads as TGTGCCAGCAGCTACCAGGGACAGGGGGCGGACGGCTACACCTTC. Amino acids: CASSYQGQGADGYTF.

The V gene is TRBV6-5, the J gene TRBJ2-3, with 10 bases fitting TRBD2. The CDR3 has 14 amino acids. J gave up 3 bases and V 7 bases, and 4 bases lay outside the gene matches. Germline loops: CDR1 MNHEY, CDR2 SVGAGI. The CDR3 coding sequence is TGTGCCAGCAAAGCGGGGGGGGAGACAGATACGCAGTATTTT. It codes for CASKAGGETDTQYF.

The chain has TRBV24-1 and TRBJ2-3; D unclear. The CDR3 length is 12 residues. Trimming took 9 bases from V and 6 from J, leaving 12 bases between them. Germline loops: CDR1 KGHDR, CDR2 SFDVKD. CDR3 bases: TGTGCCACCGGTCGTCCGCCGGATACGCAGTATTTT. Protein product: CATGRPPDTQYF.

This clone showed up just once. J is TRBJ2-2 and V is TRBV14; no clear D gene. This CDR3 region has 14 residues. The germline gives CDR1 SGHDN, CDR2 FVKESK. Trimming pared 4 bases from V and 5 bases from J, leaving 11 bases between. In DNA form, the CDR3 reads TGTGCCAGCAGCCCCTTACTTTCAACCGGGGAGCTGTTTTTT. It encodes CASSPLLSTGELFF.

This chain connects TRBV9 to TRBJ2-5, with 9 bases that match TRBD2. This CDR3 region has 14 residues. V gave up 3 bases and J gave up 4 bases; unmatched junction bases: 4. CDR1 is SGDLS and CDR2 is YYNGEE in the germline V gene. The CDR3 is CASSASGNAETQYF. The CDR3 DNA reads as TGTGCCAGCAGCGCTAGCGGGAACGCAGAGACCCAGTACTTC.

The chain carries TRBV27 and TRBJ2-1; 11 nucleotides line up with TRBD2. This CDR3 is 16 amino acids long. Germline CDR1 reads MNHEY; CDR2 reads SMNVEV (reference sequence). V lost 6 bases, J lost 6 bases, and 10 bases stayed unmatched. The CDR3 sequence: CASSPSGTSGFNEQFF. CDR3 bases: TGTGCCAGCAGCCCCTCCGGGACTAGCGGATTCAATGAGCAGTTCTTC.